The rows below give T cell receptor beta chains drawn from one sample of a study of OX40 agonist ivuxolimab in advanced cancers. Sequencing was performed with immunoSEQ multiplex PCR; in TCRdb, only in-frame clones are kept and a portion is missing. The repertoire includes about 84,000 clones, approximately 89% of them detected once, and approximately 0.22% sits in the top ten. Sequenced here: CD4+ or CD8+ T cells sorted from blood, sampled in a trial of the OX40 agonist ivuxolimab. Source of these receptors: an adult with an advanced solid tumor such as melanoma, head and neck, liver or kidney cancer. The CDR3 runs from the conserved cysteine through the conserved F or W. A D gene is named only where the DNA matches it firmly. Clone size is shown for a subset of rows, as once, few, many or a class of expanded clone.

CDR3 DNA: TGTGCCAGCAGCTCCAGGGGGAATTCACCCCTCCACTTT
CDR3 protein: CASSSRGNSPLHF
clone size: -
J gene: TRBJ1-6
D gene: TRBD1
V gene: TRBV11-3

CDR3 DNA: TGTGCCAGCAGCTACACAGATACGCAGTATTTT
CDR3 protein: CASSYTDTQYF
clone size: -
J gene: TRBJ2-3
D gene: -
V gene: TRBV7-2

CDR3 DNA: TGTGCCAGCAGCTTTAGTCGGGGCGCTTCTGATGGCTACACCTTC
CDR3 protein: CASSFSRGASDGYTF
clone size: -
J gene: TRBJ1-2
D gene: -
V gene: TRBV7-2

CDR3 DNA: TGCGCCAGCAGCGAACAGGTTAACTATGGCTACACCTTC
CDR3 protein: CASSEQVNYGYTF
clone size: once
J gene: TRBJ1-2
D gene: -
V gene: TRBV4-3

CDR3 DNA: TGTGCCAGCAGTCGGTCGACAGGGGCCCTTTTCTACTTC
CDR3 protein: CASSRSTGALFYF
clone size: -
J gene: TRBJ2-7
D gene: TRBD1
V gene: TRBV27

CDR3 DNA: TGTGCCAGCAGTGGACCGCCGGGACAGGGGGCAGCAGGCTACACCTTC
CDR3 protein: CASSGPPGQGAAGYTF
clone size: -
J gene: TRBJ1-2
D gene: TRBD1
V gene: TRBV6-6

CDR3 DNA: TGTGCCAGCAGTTTGAATCAACCCGGGTATGGAAAACTGTTTTTT
CDR3 protein: CASSLNQPGYGKLFF
clone size: few
J gene: TRBJ1-4
D gene: -
V gene: TRBV27

CDR3 DNA: TGTGCCAGCAGCCCCCAGGCCCAGCGGACAGATACGCAGTATTTT
CDR3 protein: CASSPQAQRTDTQYF
clone size: -
J gene: TRBJ2-3
D gene: -
V gene: TRBV7-2

CDR3 DNA: TGTGCCAGCAGCCAAGACGGGGGGCGCGGATACGAGCAGTACTTC
CDR3 protein: CASSQDGGRGYEQYF
clone size: -
J gene: TRBJ2-7
D gene: -
V gene: TRBV4-2

CDR3 DNA: TGTGCCAGCAGCTTAGGGGGTCACAGCTCCTACGAGCAGTACTTC
CDR3 protein: CASSLGGHSSYEQYF
clone size: -
J gene: TRBJ2-7
D gene: -
V gene: TRBV7-2

CDR3 DNA: TGTGCCAGCAGTTACGGGGCAGGGGGGAATCAGCCCCAGCATTTT
CDR3 protein: CASSYGAGGNQPQHF
clone size: -
J gene: TRBJ1-5
D gene: TRBD1
V gene: TRBV6-5

CDR3 DNA: TGTGCCAGCAGCCAAGACGGGGGCAGGCCTGTCACTGAAGCTTTCTTT
CDR3 protein: CASSQDGGRPVTEAFF
clone size: -
J gene: TRBJ1-1
D gene: -
V gene: TRBV14

CDR3 DNA: TGTGCCAGCAGTTTTTGGGGGGCGCTCGAAGATGGCTACACCTTC
CDR3 protein: CASSFWGALEDGYTF
clone size: once
J gene: TRBJ1-2
D gene: -
V gene: TRBV28

CDR3 DNA: TGTGCCAGTAGTATAAGGCGGCAGCGCACTGAAGCTTTCTTT
CDR3 protein: CASSIRRQRTEAFF
clone size: -
J gene: TRBJ1-1
D gene: -
V gene: TRBV19

CDR3 DNA: TGTGCCAGCAGCTTAGTAGGAGGGGGACTAGAAGCTTTCTTT
CDR3 protein: CASSLVGGGLEAFF
clone size: -
J gene: TRBJ1-1
D gene: -
V gene: TRBV7-2

CDR3 DNA: TGTGCCAGCAGTTCCCGGGAGTCGGGCGGCTACACCTTC
CDR3 protein: CASSSRESGGYTF
clone size: once
J gene: TRBJ1-2
D gene: -
V gene: TRBV27

CDR3 DNA: TGCGCCAGCAGCCAAGGACAGGGGCCGGGGCCCCAGCATTTT
CDR3 protein: CASSQGQGPGPQHF
clone size: -
J gene: TRBJ1-5
D gene: TRBD1
V gene: TRBV4-1

CDR3 DNA: TGTGCCAGCAGCTCGACAGGGGTCGCCGGGGAGCTGTTTTTT
CDR3 protein: CASSSTGVAGELFF
clone size: -
J gene: TRBJ2-2
D gene: TRBD1
V gene: TRBV7-8

CDR3 DNA: TGTGCCAGCAGTGACCGGCGGGGGGGCCAAGAGACCCAGTACTTC
CDR3 protein: CASSDRRGGQETQYF
clone size: -
J gene: TRBJ2-5
D gene: TRBD2
V gene: TRBV2

CDR3 DNA: TGTGCCATCAGTGGTCCGGACAGGGCACAAGAGACCCAGTACTTC
CDR3 protein: CAISGPDRAQETQYF
clone size: -
J gene: TRBJ2-5
D gene: TRBD1
V gene: TRBV10-3

CDR3 DNA: TGTGCCAGCAGGTCGGTAGCGGGAGGGATAGAGCGGAGGGGGGAGCAGTACTTC
CDR3 protein: CASRSVAGGIERRGEQYF
clone size: once
J gene: TRBJ2-7
D gene: TRBD2
V gene: TRBV6-4

CDR3 DNA: TGTGCCAGCAGTTACCAGCCGGGACAGGGCTACGAGCAGTACTTC
CDR3 protein: CASSYQPGQGYEQYF
clone size: -
J gene: TRBJ2-7
D gene: TRBD1
V gene: TRBV6-5

CDR3 DNA: TGTGCCAGCAGCCGACTTGCGGGGCGGAATTCGGGGGAGCTGTTTTTT
CDR3 protein: CASSRLAGRNSGELFF
clone size: -
J gene: TRBJ2-2
D gene: -
V gene: TRBV7-3